A single sample is the source of the 3 T cell receptor beta chains below, sequenced in a study of blood T cell repertoires in COVID-19. Method: immunoSEQ multiplex PCR; TCRdb's copy keeps in-frame clones and lacks some. The table lists 350,000 to 450,000 clones, around 89% of them singletons. Sample: PBMCs or T cells enriched from blood (not recorded which). The receptor source for this set is a young man who had recovered from COVID-19.

The rearrangement uses TRBV28 and TRBJ2-7; perhaps TRBD2 as D (5 bases). The CDR3 runs to 12 residues. Germline V lookup: CDR1 MDHEN, CDR2 SYDVKM. The ends were cut back, 4 bases at V and 11 bases at J, with 15 bases in the middle. This CDR3 reads CASSYPTGREYF. CDR3 in DNA: TGTGCCAGCAGTTACCCCACTGGGCGGGAGTACTTC.

This chain links TRBV5-4 with TRBJ2-7, with TRBD1 identical over 9 bases. This CDR3 region has 15 residues. CDR1 and CDR2 from the germline V gene are SGHNT and YYREEE (reference sequence). Trimming at V came to 4 bases and at J to 5 bases, leaving 10 bases not matched to a gene. CDR3 nucleotide sequence: TGTGCCAGCAGCGGGGGACAGGGCCCTCTCCACGAGCAGTACTTC. The encoded protein is CASSGGQGPLHEQYF.

The V gene is TRBV27, the J gene TRBJ2-7; 9 bases are shared with TRBD2. The length of the CDR3 is 14 residues. J was trimmed by 5 bases and V by 6 bases; bases with no gene match: 8. The V gene's germline CDR1 is MNHEY and CDR2 SMNVEV (reference sequence). As DNA, the CDR3 is TGTGCCAGCAGCTCCCGCGGGGGGGGCGACGAGCAGTACTTC. Translation: CASSSRGGGDEQYF.